The T cell receptor beta chain under discussion was sequenced for a study of T cells after posttransplantation cyclophosphamide. General study points: Recipient CMV seropositivity and CMV reactivation strongly tracked TRB clonality. Donor-recipient repertoire similarity was low at 1-2 months, rising over year one.

The germline gives CDR1 SNHLY, CDR2 FYNNEI. The V segment lost 2 bases and the J segment 6 bases; nucleotides outside the gene matches: 12. This CDR3 spans 16 amino acids. Produced via immunoSEQ multiplex PCR; TCRdb's table is partial and in-frame only. Listed here are roughly 41,000 clones without any singletons, the top ten holding 5.5% to 7%. This clone was counted ten times or more. Its antigen is not known. This related bone marrow graft donor gave peripheral blood on the day of marrow donation. The TCR sequence derives from a man younger than 45 in good health and a related stem cell transplant donor. The chain couples TRBV2 to TRBJ2-7; TRBD1 matches 8 bases. The sequencing input was PBMCs. CDR3 amino acids: CASSEQGAGFSGEQYF. The DNA for the CDR3 is TGTGCCAGCAGTGAACAGGGGGCTGGGTTTTCTGGCGAGCAGTACTTC.